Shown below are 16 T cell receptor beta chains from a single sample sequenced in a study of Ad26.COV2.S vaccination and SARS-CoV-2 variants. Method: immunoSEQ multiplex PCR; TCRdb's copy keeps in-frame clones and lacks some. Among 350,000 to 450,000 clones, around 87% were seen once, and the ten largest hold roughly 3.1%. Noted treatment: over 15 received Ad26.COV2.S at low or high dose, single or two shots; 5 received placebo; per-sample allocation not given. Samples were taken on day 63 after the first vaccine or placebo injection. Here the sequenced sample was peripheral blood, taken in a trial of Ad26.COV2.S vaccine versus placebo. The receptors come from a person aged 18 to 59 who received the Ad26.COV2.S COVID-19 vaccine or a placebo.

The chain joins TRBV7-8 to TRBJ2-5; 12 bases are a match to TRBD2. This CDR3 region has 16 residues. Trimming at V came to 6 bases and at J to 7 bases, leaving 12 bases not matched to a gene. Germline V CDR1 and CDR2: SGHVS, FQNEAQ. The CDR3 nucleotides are TGTGCCAGCAGATTGACTAGCGGGGGATTAGGGGGGACCCAGTACTTC. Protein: CASRLTSGGLGGTQYF.

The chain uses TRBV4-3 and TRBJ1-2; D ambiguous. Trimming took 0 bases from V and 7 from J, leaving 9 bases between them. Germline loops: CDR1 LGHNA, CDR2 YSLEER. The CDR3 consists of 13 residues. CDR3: CASSQDERVGYTF. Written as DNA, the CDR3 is TGCGCCAGCAGCCAAGACGAAAGGGTTGGCTACACCTTC.

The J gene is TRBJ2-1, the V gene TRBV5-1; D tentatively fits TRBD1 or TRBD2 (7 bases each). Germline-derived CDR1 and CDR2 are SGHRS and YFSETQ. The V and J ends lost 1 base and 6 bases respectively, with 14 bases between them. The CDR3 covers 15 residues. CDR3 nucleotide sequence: TGCGCCAGCAGCTTGTGGGAGGGGGCAGGCAATGAGCAGTTCTTC. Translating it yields CASSLWEGAGNEQFF.

The CDR3: CASDRGLGTEAFF. CDR3 bases: TGTGCCAGTGATCGCGGCCTGGGAACTGAAGCTTTCTTT. This sequence joins TRBV7-9 and TRBJ1-1; unclear D gene. CDR3 length: 13 residues. The V end lost 9 bases, the J end lost 5 bases, and 16 bases lay between the germline ends. The germline V gene has CDR1 SEHNR and CDR2 FQNEAQ (reference sequence). Supplemented by reference TRBV7-9 and TRBJ1-1, the full variable domain reads DTGVSQNPRHKITKRGQNVTFRCDPISEHNRLYWYRQTLGQGPEFLTYFQNEAQLEKSRLLSDRFSAERPKGSFSTLEIQRTEQGDSAMYLCASDRGLGTEAFFGQGTRLTVV.

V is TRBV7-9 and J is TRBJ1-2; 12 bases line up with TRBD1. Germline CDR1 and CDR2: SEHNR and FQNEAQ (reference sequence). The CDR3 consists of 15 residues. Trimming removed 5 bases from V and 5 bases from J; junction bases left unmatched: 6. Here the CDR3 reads CASSPGTGGEYGYTF. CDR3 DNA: TGTGCCAGCAGCCCGGGGACAGGGGGCGAATATGGCTACACCTTC.

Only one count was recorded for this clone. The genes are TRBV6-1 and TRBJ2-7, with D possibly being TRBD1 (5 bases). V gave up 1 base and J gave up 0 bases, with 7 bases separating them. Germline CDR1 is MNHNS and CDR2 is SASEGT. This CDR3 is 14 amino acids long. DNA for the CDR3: TGTGCCAGCAGTGAAGTTGGGGCCTCCTACGAGCAGTACTTC. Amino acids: CASSEVGASYEQYF.

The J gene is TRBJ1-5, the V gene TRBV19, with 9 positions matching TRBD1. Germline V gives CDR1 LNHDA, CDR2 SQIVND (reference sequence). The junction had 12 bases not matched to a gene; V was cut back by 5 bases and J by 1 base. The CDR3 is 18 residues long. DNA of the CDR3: TGTGCCAGTAGTGCGGCAGGGACAGGGCTTCTAAGCAATCAGCCCCAGCATTTT. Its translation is CASSAAGTGLLSNQPQHF.

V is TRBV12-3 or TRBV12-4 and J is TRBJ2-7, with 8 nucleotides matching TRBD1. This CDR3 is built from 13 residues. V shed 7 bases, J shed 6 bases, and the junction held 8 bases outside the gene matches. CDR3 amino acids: CASTGGRGPEQYF. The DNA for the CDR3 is TGTGCCAGCACAGGGGGCAGGGGCCCCGAGCAGTACTTC.

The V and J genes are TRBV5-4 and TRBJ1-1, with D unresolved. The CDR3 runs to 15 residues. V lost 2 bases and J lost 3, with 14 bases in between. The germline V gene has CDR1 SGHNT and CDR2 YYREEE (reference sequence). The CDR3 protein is CASSLWRGSDTEAFF. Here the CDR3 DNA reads TGTGCCAGCAGCTTATGGCGGGGATCTGACACTGAAGCTTTCTTT.

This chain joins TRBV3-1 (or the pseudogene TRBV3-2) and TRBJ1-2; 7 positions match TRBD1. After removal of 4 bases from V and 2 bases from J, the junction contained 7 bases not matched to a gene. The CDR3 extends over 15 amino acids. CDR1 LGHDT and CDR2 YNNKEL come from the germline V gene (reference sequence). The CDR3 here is CASSPWTGGNYGYTF. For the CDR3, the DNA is TGTGCCAGCAGCCCCTGGACAGGAGGGAACTATGGCTACACCTTC.

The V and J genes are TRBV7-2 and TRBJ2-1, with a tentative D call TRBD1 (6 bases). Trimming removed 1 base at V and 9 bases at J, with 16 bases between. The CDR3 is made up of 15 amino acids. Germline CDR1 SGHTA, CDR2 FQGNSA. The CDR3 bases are TGTGCCAGCAGCTTAGAGCCGGGCCGAGGGGGTGAGCAGTTCTTC. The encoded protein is CASSLEPGRGGEQFF.

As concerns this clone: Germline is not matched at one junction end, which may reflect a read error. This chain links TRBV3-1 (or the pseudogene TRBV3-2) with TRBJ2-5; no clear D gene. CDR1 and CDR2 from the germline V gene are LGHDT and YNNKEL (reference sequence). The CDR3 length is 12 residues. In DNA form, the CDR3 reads TGTGCCAGCAGCCAAGAAGCGTCCCCCATGCACTTC. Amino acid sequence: CASSQEASPMHF.

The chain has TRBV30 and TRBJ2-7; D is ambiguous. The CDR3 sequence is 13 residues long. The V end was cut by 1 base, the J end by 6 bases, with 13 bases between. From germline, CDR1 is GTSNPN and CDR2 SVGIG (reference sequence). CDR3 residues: CAWSESNFAEQYF. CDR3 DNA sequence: TGTGCCTGGAGTGAGTCGAACTTCGCCGAGCAGTACTTC.

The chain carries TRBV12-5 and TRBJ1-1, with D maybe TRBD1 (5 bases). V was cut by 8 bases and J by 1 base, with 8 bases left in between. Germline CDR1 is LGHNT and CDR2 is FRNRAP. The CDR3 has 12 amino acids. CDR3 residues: CASRTGNTEAFF. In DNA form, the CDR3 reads TGTGCTAGTAGAACAGGGAACACTGAAGCTTTCTTT.

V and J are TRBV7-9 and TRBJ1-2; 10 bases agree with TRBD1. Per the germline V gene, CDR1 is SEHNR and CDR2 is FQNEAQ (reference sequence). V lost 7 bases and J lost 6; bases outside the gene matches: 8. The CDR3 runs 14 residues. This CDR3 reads CASTSQGQGNGYTF. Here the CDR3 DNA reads TGTGCCAGCACCAGCCAGGGACAGGGGAATGGCTACACCTTC.

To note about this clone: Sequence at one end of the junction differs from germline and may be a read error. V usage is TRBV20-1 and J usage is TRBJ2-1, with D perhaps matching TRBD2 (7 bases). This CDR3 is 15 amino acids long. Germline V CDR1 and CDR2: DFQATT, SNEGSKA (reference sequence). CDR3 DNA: TGCTGTGCTTGTGGGGGCGGGGGCCGGGGCAATGAGCAGTTCTTC. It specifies CCACGGGGRGNEQFF.